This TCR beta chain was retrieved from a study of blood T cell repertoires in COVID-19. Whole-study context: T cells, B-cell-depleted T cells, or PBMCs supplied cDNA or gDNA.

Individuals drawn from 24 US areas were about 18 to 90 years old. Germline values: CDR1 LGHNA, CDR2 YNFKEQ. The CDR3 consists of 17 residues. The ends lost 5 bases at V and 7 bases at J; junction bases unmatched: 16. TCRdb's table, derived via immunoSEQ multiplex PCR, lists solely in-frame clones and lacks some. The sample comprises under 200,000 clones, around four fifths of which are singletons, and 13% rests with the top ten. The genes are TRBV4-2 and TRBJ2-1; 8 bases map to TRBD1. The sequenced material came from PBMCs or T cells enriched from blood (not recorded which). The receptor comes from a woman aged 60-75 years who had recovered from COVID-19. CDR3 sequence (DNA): TGTGCCAGCAGCTCCCCTATGGCAGGGGGCGGTGGGAATGAGCAGTTCTTC. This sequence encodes CASSSPMAGGGGNEQFF.